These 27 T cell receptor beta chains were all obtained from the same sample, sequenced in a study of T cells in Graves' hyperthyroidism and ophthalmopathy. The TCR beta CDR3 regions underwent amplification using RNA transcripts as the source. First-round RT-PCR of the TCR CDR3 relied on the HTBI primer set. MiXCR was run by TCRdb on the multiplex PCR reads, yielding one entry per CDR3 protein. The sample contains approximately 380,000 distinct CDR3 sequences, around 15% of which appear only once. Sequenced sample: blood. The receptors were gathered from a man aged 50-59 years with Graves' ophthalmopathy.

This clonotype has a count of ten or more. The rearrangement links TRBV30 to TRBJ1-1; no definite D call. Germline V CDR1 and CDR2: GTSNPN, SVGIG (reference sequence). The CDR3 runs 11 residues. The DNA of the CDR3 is TGTGCTGGTTTTTCTGGTACTGAAGCTTTCTTT. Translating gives CAGFSGTEAFF. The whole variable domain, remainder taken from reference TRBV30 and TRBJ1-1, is SQTIHQWPATLVQPVGSPLSLECTVEGTSNPNLYWYRQAAGRGLQLLFYSVGIGQISSEVPQNLSASRPQDRQFILSSKKLLLSDSGFYLCAGFSGTEAFFGQGTRLTVV.

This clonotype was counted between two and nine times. The CDR3 reads CASNGGGGTEAFF. Here the CDR3 DNA reads TGTGCCAGCAATGGGGGGGGAGGAACTGAAGCTTTCTTT. The rearrangement links TRBV6-1 to TRBJ1-1; tentative D call: TRBD1 (5 bases). V lost 7 bases and J 5 bases, leaving 14 bases between the germline ends. The CDR3 has 13 residues. The V gene's germline CDR1 is MNHNS and CDR2 SASEGT.

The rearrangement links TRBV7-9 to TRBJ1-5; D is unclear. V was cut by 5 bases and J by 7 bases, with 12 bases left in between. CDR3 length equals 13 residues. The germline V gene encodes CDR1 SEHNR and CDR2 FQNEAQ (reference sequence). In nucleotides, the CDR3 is TGTGCCAGCAGCCCCGATGGTGGACAGCCCCAGCATTTT. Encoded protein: CASSPDGGQPQHF.

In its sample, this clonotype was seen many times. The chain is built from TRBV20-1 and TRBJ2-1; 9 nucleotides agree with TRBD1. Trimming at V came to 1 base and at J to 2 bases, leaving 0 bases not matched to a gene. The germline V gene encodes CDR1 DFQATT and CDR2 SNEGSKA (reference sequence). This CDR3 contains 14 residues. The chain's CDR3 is CSARGQGAYNEQFF. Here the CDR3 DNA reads TGCAGTGCTAGAGGACAGGGGGCCTACAATGAGCAGTTCTTC.

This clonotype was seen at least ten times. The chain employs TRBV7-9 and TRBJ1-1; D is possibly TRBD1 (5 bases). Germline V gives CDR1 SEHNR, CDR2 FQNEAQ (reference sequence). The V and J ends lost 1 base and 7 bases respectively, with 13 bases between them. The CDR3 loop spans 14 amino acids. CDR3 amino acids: CASSLVAGKVEAFF. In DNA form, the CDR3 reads TGTGCCAGCAGCTTAGTGGCAGGGAAGGTTGAAGCTTTCTTT.

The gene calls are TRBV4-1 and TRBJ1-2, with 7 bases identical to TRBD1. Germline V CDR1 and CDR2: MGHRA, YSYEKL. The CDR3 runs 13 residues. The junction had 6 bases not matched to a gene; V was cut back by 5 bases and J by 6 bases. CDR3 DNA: TGCGCCAGCAGCACGGACAGGTTCCATGGCTACACCTTC. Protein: CASSTDRFHGYTF.

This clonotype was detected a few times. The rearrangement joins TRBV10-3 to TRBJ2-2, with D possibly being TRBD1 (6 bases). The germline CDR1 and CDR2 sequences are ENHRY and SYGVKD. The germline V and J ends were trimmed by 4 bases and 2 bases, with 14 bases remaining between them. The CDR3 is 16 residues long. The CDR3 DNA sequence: TGTGCCATCAGTGGATACGGACAGACTAACACCGGGGAGCTGTTTTTT. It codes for CAISGYGQTNTGELFF.

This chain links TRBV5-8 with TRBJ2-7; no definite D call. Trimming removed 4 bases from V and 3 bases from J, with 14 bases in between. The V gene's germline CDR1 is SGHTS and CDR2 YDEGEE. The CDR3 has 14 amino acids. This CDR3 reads CASSDPSGLYEQYF. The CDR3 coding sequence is TGTGCCAGCAGCGATCCCTCCGGGCTCTACGAGCAGTACTTC.

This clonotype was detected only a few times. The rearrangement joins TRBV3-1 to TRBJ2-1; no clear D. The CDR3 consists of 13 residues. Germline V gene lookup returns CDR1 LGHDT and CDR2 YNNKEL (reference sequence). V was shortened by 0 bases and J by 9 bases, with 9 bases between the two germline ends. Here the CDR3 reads CASSQDRAGEQFF. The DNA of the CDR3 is TGTGCCAGCAGCCAAGATCGGGCCGGTGAGCAGTTCTTC.

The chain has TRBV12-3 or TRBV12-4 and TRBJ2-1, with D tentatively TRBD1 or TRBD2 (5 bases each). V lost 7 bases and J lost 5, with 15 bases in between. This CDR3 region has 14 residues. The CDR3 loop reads CASTRGAGNNEQFF. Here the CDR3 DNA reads TGTGCCAGCACCCGAGGGGCAGGAAACAATGAGCAGTTCTTC.

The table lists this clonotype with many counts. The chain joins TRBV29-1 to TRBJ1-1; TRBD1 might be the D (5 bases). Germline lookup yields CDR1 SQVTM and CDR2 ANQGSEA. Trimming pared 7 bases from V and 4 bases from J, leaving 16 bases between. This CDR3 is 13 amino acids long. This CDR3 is CSGVGGVTTEAFF. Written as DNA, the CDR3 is TGCAGCGGAGTTGGGGGAGTGACCACTGAAGCTTTCTTT. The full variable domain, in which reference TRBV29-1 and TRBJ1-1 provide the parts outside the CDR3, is SAVISQKPSRDICQRGTSLTIQCQVDSQVTMMFWYRQQPGQSLTLIATANQGSEATYESGFVIDKFPISRPNLTFSTLTVSNMSPEDSSIYLCSGVGGVTTEAFFGQGTRLTVV.

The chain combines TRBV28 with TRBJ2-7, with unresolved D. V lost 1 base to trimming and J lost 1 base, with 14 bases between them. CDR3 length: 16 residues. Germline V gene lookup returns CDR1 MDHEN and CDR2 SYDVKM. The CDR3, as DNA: TGTGCCAGCAGTTTATTTCCAAAACGTAAATCCTACGAGCAGTACTTC. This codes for CASSLFPKRKSYEQYF. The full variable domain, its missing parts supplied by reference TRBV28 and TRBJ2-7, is DVKVTQSSRYLVKRTGEKVFLECVQDMDHENMFWYRQDPGLGLRLIYFSYDVKMKEKGDIPEGYSVSREKKERFSLILESASTNQTSMYLCASSLFPKRKSYEQYFGPGTRLTVT.

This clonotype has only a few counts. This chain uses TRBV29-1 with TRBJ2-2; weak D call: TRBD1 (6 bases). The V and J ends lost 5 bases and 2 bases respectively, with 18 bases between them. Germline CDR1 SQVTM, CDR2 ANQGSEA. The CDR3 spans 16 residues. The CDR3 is CSVRPGAGVNTGELFF. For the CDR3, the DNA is TGCAGCGTTCGGCCGGGTGCAGGGGTTAACACCGGGGAGCTGTTTTTT.

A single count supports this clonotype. This chain's CDR3 is CASSPGVEQYF. The CDR3, as DNA: TGCGCCAGCAGTCCGGGGGTCGAGCAGTACTTC. The rearrangement uses TRBV10-1 and TRBJ2-7, with a tentative D call TRBD2 (6 bases). This CDR3 region has 11 residues. Per germline, CDR1 WNHNN and CDR2 SYGVQD (reference sequence). Trimming pared 5 bases from V and 6 bases from J, leaving 8 bases between.

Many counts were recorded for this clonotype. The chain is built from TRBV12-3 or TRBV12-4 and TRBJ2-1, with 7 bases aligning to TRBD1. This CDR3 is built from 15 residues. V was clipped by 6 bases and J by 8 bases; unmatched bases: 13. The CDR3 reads CASRYRGPSGDEQFF. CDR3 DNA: TGTGCCAGCAGGTACAGGGGACCCTCAGGGGATGAGCAGTTCTTC.

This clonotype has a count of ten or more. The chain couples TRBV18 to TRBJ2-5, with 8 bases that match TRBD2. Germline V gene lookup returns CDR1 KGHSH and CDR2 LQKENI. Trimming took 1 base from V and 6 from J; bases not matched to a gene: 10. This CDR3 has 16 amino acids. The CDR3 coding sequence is TGTGCCAGCTCACCACTCACGCCCAGACTAGCGAAGACCCAGTACTTC. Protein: CASSPLTPRLAKTQYF.

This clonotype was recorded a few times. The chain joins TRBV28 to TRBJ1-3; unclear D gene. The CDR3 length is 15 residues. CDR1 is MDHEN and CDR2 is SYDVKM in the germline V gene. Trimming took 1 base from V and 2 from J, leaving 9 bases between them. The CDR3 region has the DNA TGTGCCAGCAGTTTATTGACACTTCCTGGAAACACCATATATTTT. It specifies CASSLLTLPGNTIYF.

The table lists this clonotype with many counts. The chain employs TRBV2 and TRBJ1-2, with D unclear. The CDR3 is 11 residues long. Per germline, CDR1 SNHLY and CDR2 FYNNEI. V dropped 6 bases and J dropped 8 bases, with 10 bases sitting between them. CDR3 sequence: CASRAGLGYTF. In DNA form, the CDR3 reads TGTGCCAGCAGAGCGGGGTTGGGCTACACCTTC.

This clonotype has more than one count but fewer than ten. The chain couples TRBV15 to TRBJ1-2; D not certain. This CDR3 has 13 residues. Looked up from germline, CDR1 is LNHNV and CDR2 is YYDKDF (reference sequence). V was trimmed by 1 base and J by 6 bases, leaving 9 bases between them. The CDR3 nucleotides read TGTGCCACCAGCAGAGCCCCCCGGGATGGCTACACCTTC. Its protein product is CATSRAPRDGYTF. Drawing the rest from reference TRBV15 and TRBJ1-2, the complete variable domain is DAMVIQNPRYQVTQFGKPVTLSCSQTLNHNVMYWYQQKSSQAPKLLFHYYDKDFNNEADTPDNFQSRRPNTSFCFLDIRSPGLGDTAMYLCATSRAPRDGYTFGSGTRLTVV.

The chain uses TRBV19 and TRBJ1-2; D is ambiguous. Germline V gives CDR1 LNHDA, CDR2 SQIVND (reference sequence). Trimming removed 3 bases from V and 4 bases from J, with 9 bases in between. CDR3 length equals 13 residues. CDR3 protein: CASSITGGYGYTF. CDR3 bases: TGTGCCAGTAGTATCACGGGCGGCTATGGCTACACCTTC.

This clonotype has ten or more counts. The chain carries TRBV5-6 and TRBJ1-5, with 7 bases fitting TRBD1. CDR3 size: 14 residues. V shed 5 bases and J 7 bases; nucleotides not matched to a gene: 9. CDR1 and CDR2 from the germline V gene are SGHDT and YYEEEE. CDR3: CASSFTGEGQPQHF. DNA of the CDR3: TGTGCCAGCAGTTTCACAGGGGAAGGACAGCCCCAGCATTTT.

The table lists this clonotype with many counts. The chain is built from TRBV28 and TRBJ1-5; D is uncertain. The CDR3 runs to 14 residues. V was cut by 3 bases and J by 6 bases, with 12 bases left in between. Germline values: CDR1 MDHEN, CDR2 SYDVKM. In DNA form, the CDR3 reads TGTGCCAGCAGTTTGTTTCACATGGGTCAGCCCCAGCATTTT. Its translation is CASSLFHMGQPQHF.

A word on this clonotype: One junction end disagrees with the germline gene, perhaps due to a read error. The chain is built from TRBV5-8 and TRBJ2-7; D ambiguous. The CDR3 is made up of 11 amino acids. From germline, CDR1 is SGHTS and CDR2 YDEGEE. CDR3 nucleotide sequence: TGTGCCAGCAGCTTGTTAGGGCCTGGGGACTTC. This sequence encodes CASSLLGPGDF. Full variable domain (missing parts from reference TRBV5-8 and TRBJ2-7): EAGVTQSPTHLIKTRGQQATLRCSPISGHTSVYWYQQALGLGLQFLLWYDEGEERNRGNFPPRFSGRQFPNYSSELNVNALELEDSALYLCASSLLGPGDFGPGTRLTVT.

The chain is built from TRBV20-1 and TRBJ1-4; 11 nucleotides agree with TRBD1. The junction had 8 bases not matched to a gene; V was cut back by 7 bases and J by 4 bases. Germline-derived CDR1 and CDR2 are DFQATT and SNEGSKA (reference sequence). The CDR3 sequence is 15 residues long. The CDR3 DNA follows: TGCAGTGTCATGGGTGGGACAGGGGGTAATGAAAAACTGTTTTTT. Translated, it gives CSVMGGTGGNEKLFF.

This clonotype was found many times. CDR3 residues: CASSLLQGVFNEQFF. The DNA for the CDR3 is TGTGCCAGCAGCCTGCTACAGGGGGTGTTCAATGAGCAGTTCTTC. The rearrangement joins TRBV27 to TRBJ2-1; 8 positions agree with TRBD1. This CDR3 comprises 15 residues. Germline V gene lookup returns CDR1 MNHEY and CDR2 SMNVEV (reference sequence). The trim removed 6 bases at V and 6 bases at J, leaving 10 bases unmatched.

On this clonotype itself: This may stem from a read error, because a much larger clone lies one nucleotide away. CDR3 in amino acids: CATSDGATNEKLVF. The DNA of the CDR3 is TGTGCCACCAGTGATGGGGCAACTAATGAAAAACTGGTTTTT. The chain joins TRBV24-1 to TRBJ1-4; a possible D gene is TRBD1 (5 bases). This CDR3 spans 14 amino acids. The germline gives CDR1 KGHDR, CDR2 SFDVKD.

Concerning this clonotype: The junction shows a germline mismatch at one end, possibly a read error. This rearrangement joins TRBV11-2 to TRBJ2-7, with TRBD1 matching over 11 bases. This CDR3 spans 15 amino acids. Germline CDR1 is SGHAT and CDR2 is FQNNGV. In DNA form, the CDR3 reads TGTGCCGGCAGCTTACAGGGACAGGGGGGGAACGAGCAGTACTTC. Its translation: CAGSLQGQGGNEQYF.